Listed here are 14 T cell receptor beta chains from one sample, sequenced in a study of vaccination effects on CD4 cells after COVID-19. For these receptors, no antigen is known. Using viral peptide pools, the ViraFEST assay grew out antigen-specific CD4+ T cells prior to sequencing. Cultured cells yielded isolated CD4+ T cells after 10 days. SARS-CoV-2 infected the person between March and December 2020, as confirmed by PCR. Profiling relied on immunoSEQ multiplex PCR, and the TCRdb table lists in-frame clones only, not all of them. Of about 45,000 clones listed, roughly 80% were seen once; the top ten hold 25% to 30%. The sample in question was CD4+ T cells from PBMCs cultured with a peptide pool, obtained before COVID-19 vaccination. The receptors here all came from a human donor who had a prior SARS-CoV-2 infection.

This clone was seen only a few times. The J gene is TRBJ1-3, the V gene TRBV28, with TRBD1 as a possible D gene (5 bases). Between the trimmed V and J ends, which lost 1 base and 4 bases, there was a span of 14 bases. This CDR3 spans 16 amino acids. The germline V gene has CDR1 MDHEN and CDR2 SYDVKM. CDR3: CASSLLGTLTGNTIYF. The CDR3, as DNA: TGTGCCAGCAGTTTATTGGGGACTTTAACCGGAAACACCATATATTTT. Full variable domain (outside the CDR3, taken from reference TRBV28 and TRBJ1-3): DVKVTQSSRYLVKRTGEKVFLECVQDMDHENMFWYRQDPGLGLRLIYFSYDVKMKEKGDIPEGYSVSREKKERFSLILESASTNQTSMYLCASSLLGTLTGNTIYFGEGSWLTVV.

Concerning this clone itself: The same CDR3 also results from other DNA sequences found in this sample. CDR3 DNA sequence: TGCGCCAGCAGCTTGGCCGGGACCGGAAACTATGGCTACACCTTC. Amino acid sequence: CASSLAGTGNYGYTF. The chain couples TRBV5-1 to TRBJ1-2; D might be TRBD1 (5 bases). Germline V CDR1 and CDR2: SGHRS, YFSETQ. Trimming took 0 bases from V and 2 from J, leaving 11 bases between them. The CDR3 sequence is 15 residues long.

There are a few counts of this clone. The rearrangement links TRBV4-1 to TRBJ2-2; perhaps D is TRBD1 or TRBD2 (6 bases each). This CDR3 spans 18 amino acids. The germline gives CDR1 MGHRA, CDR2 YSYEKL. V was cut by 1 base and J by 4 bases, with 19 bases left in between. CDR3 coding DNA: TGCGCCAGCAGCCAAGTTCTAGGGGGGTTTCCTGGCACCGGGGAGCTGTTTTTT. Amino acid sequence: CASSQVLGGFPGTGELFF.

CDR3 in DNA: TGTGCCACCAGCAGAGGTCTGGCGGTCTCCTACGAGCAGTACTTC. It is translated as CATSRGLAVSYEQYF. The chain employs TRBV15 and TRBJ2-7, with D uncertain. The CDR3 loop spans 15 amino acids. The ends were cut back, 1 base at V and 0 bases at J, with 10 bases in the middle. CDR1 is LNHNV, CDR2 YYDKDF, per germline (reference sequence).

In DNA form, the CDR3 reads TGTGCCAGCAGCGGAGGGGCTCTACCGACCTACAATGAGCAGTTCTTC. Translation: CASSGGALPTYNEQFF. V gene TRBV9 combines with J gene TRBJ2-1, with D possibly being TRBD1 or TRBD2 (5 bases each). The V end lost 3 bases, the J end lost 2 bases, and 15 bases lay between the germline ends. Germline V gives CDR1 SGDLS, CDR2 YYNGEE. There are 16 residues in the CDR3.

The chain recombines TRBV7-6 with TRBJ2-6; D remains unclear. CDR1 is SGHVS, CDR2 FNYEAQ, per germline. V was trimmed by 4 bases and J by 2 bases, leaving 15 bases between them. The CDR3 spans 17 residues. The CDR3 nucleotides are TGTGCCAGCAGCTCTTTGAAGAGGAACCCTGGGGCCAACGTCCTGACTTTC. Translation gives CASSSLKRNPGANVLTF.

V usage is TRBV11-2 and J usage is TRBJ1-3, with D hard to call. Germline assignment: CDR1 SGHAT and CDR2 FQNNGV. V was shortened by 5 bases and J by 0 bases, with 11 bases between the two germline ends. This CDR3 is built from 15 residues. CDR3 sequence: CASSPQRASGNTIYF. For the CDR3, the DNA is TGTGCCAGCAGCCCTCAAAGGGCCTCTGGAAACACCATATATTTT.

V gene TRBV12-5 combines with J gene TRBJ2-1; a possible D gene is TRBD2 (6 bases). The germline V and J ends were trimmed by 7 bases and 7 bases, with 14 bases remaining between them. This CDR3 contains 13 residues. Per germline, CDR1 LGHNT and CDR2 FRNRAP. In DNA, the CDR3 is TGTGCTAGTGATCGGACTGGGGGGAATGAGCAGTTCTTC. Protein product: CASDRTGGNEQFF.

The genes are TRBV4-2 and TRBJ2-7, with D possibly being TRBD1 (5 bases). Per germline, CDR1 LGHNA and CDR2 YNFKEQ. V was shortened by 3 bases and J by 0 bases, with 9 bases between the two germline ends. The CDR3 runs 14 residues. CDR3 loop: CASSQATASYEQYF. The CDR3 bases are TGTGCCAGCAGCCAGGCGACAGCCTCCTACGAGCAGTACTTC.

The V gene is TRBV4-2, the J gene TRBJ2-7, with 13 nucleotides matching TRBD2. After removal of 3 bases from V and 6 bases from J, the junction contained 11 bases not matched to a gene. From germline, CDR1 is LGHNA and CDR2 YNFKEQ. The CDR3 covers 17 residues. The CDR3 nucleotides read TGTGCCAGCAGCCACCCACAACTAGCGGGAGGGCCCTCCGAGCAGTACTTC. As protein: CASSHPQLAGGPSEQYF.

The chain carries TRBV7-2 and TRBJ1-4; 7 bases fit TRBD1. CDR3 length equals 14 residues. Unmatched junction bases numbered 7, after V lost 5 bases and J lost 7 bases. The germline CDR1 and CDR2 sequences are SGHTA and FQGNSA. CDR3: CASSQNRGGEKLFF. The CDR3 DNA is TGTGCCAGCAGCCAAAACAGGGGTGGTGAAAAACTGTTTTTT.

The rearrangement joins TRBV3-1 (or the pseudogene TRBV3-2) to TRBJ2-2, with 9 bases matching TRBD1. V trimming: 2 bases; J trimming: 7 bases; junction bases outside the gene matches: 8. The CDR3 has 16 residues. The germline V gene has CDR1 LGHDT and CDR2 YNNKEL (reference sequence). The CDR3 nucleotides read TGTGCCAGCAGCCAACTTTACAGGGGGCAGGGCGGGGAGCTGTTTTTT. Its protein product is CASSQLYRGQGGELFF.

The rearrangement links TRBV5-1 to TRBJ2-5, with no clear D. The CDR3 totals 14 residues. The ends were cut back, 0 bases at V and 5 bases at J, with 11 bases in the middle. Germline V gives CDR1 SGHRS, CDR2 YFSETQ. The CDR3 protein is CASSLVLGPETQYF. The CDR3 bases are TGCGCCAGCAGCTTGGTTCTGGGCCCGGAGACCCAGTACTTC.

This chain joins TRBV18 and TRBJ2-1; 15 nucleotides align to TRBD2. The CDR3 has 15 residues. Germline V CDR1 and CDR2: KGHSH, LQKENI. The J segment lost 8 bases and the V segment lost 5 bases, leaving 4 bases of the junction unmatched. The chain's CDR3 is CASSSGLAGGDEQFF. The DNA for the CDR3 is TGTGCCAGCTCATCGGGACTAGCGGGAGGAGATGAGCAGTTCTTC.